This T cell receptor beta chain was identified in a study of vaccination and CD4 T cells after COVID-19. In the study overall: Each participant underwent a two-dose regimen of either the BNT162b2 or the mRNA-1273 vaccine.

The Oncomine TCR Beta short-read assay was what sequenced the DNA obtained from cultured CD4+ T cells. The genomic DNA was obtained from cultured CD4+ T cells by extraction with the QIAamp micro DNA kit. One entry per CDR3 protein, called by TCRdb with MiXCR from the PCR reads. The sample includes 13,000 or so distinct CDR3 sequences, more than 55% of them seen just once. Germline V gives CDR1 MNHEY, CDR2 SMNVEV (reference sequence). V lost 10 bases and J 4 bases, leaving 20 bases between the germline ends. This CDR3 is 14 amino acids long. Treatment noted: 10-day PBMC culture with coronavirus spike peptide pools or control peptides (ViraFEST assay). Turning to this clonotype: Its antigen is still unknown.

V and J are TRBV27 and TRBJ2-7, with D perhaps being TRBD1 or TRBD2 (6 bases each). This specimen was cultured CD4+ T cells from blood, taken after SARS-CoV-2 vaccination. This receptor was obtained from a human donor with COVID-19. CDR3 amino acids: CATQRSGGRYEQYF. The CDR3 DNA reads TGTGCCACCCAAAGATCCGGGGGCCGATACGAGCAGTACTTC.